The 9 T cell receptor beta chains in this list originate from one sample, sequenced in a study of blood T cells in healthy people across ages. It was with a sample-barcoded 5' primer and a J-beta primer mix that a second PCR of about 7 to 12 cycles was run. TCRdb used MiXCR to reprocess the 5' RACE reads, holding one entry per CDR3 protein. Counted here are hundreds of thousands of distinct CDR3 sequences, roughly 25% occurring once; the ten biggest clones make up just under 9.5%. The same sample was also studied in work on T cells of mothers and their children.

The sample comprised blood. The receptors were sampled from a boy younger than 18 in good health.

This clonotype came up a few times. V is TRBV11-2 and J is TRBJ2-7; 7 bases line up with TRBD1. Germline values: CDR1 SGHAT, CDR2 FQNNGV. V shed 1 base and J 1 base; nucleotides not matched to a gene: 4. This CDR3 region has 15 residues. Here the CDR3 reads CASSLVADRSYEQYF. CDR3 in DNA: TGTGCCAGCAGCTTAGTTGCGGACAGGTCCTACGAGCAGTACTTC. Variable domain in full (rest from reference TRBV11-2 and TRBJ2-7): EAGVAQSPRYKIIEKRQSVAFWCNPISGHATLYWYQQILGQGPKLLIQFQNNGVVDDSQLPKDRFSAERLKGVDSTLKIQPAKLEDSAVYLCASSLVADRSYEQYFGPGTRLTVT.

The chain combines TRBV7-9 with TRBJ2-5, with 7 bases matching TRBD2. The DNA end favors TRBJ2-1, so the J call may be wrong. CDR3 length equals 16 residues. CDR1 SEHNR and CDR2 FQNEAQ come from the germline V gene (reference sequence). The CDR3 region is CASSLASVAGVIEQFF. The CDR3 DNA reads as TGTGCCAGCAGCTTAGCGTCGGTGGCGGGGGTTATCGAGCAGTTCTTC.

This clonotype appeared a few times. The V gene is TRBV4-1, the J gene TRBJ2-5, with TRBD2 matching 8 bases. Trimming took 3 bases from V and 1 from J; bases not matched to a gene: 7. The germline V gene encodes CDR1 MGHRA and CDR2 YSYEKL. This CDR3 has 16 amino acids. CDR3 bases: TGCGCCAGCAGCCACCCCCAGACTAGCGTCCAAGAGACCCAGTACTTC. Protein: CASSHPQTSVQETQYF.

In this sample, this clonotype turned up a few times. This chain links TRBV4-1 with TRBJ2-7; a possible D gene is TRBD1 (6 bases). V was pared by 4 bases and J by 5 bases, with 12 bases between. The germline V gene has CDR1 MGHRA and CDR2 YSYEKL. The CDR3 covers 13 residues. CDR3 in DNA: TGCGCCAGCAGCCGAACAGGGTCTAACGAGCAGTACTTC. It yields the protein CASSRTGSNEQYF.

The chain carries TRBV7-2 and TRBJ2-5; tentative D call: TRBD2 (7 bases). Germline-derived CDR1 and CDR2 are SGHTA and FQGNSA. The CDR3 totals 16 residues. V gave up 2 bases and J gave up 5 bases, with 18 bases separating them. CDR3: CASSLLEGGPSETQYF. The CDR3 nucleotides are TGTGCCAGCAGCTTACTAGAGGGGGGGCCGTCGGAGACCCAGTACTTC.

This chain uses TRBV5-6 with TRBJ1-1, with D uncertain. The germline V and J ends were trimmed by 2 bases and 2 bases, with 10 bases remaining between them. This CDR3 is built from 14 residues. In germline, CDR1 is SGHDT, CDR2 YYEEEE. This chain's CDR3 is CASSFQEPNTEAFF. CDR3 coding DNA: TGTGCCAGCAGCTTCCAGGAGCCCAACACTGAAGCTTTCTTT.

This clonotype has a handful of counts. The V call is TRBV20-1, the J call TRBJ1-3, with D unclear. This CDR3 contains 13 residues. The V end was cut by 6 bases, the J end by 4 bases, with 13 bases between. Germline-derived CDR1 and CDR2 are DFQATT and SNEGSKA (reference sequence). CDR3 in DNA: TGCAGTGCCCGTAGTTTTTCAGGAAACACCATATATTTT. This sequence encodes CSARSFSGNTIYF.

CDR3 loop: CSAQRHKETQYF. Here the CDR3 DNA reads TGCAGTGCTCAAAGACACAAAGAGACCCAGTACTTC. This sequence joins TRBV20-1 and TRBJ2-5, with D unclear. Deletions cut 5 bases from V and 3 bases from J, with 10 bases between. Looked up from germline, CDR1 is DFQATT and CDR2 is SNEGSKA (reference sequence). This CDR3 region has 12 residues.

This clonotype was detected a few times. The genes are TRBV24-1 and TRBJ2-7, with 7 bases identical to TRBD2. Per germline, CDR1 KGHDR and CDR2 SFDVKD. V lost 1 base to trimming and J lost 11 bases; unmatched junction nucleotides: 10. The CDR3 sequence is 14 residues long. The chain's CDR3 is CATSDFASGEEKYF. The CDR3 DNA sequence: TGTGCCACCAGTGATTTTGCCAGCGGGGAGGAGAAGTACTTC.